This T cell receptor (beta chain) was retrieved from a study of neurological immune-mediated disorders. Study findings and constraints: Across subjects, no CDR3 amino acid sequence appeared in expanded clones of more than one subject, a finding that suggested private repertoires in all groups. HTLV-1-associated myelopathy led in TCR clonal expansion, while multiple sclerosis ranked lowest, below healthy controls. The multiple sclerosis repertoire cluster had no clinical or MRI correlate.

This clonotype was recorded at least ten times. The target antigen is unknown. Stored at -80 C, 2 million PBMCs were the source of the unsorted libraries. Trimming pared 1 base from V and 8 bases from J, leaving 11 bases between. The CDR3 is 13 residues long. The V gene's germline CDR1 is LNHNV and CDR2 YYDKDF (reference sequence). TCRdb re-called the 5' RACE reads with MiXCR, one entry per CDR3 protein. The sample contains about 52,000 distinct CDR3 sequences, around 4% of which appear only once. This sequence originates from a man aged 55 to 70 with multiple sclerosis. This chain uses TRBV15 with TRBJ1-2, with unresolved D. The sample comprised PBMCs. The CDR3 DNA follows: TGTGCCACCAGCAGAGTCCTGGAGGGCGGCTACACCTTC. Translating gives CATSRVLEGGYTF.